Described below is a single TCR beta chain sequence and its context. Seattle's enrolled individuals joined amid active infection and were then monitored longitudinally. This specimen belongs to a study of blood T cell repertoires in COVID-19. The repertoire was sequenced with immunoSEQ multiplex PCR; TCRdb's copy has only in-frame clones and lacks some. The sample holds roughly 250,000 clones, about 85% seen once. Looked up from germline, CDR1 is MDHEN and CDR2 is SYDVKM. This CDR3 is built from 13 residues. The V and J ends lost 6 bases and 2 bases respectively, with 10 bases between them. The gene calls are TRBV28 and TRBJ1-1, with D possibly being TRBD1 (5 bases). Sequenced sample: peripheral blood. This TCR was recovered from a human donor with COVID-19, enrolled during active disease. The donor label of this sample is uncertain. The CDR3 DNA reads TGTGCCAGCAGCCCAGGGCCCAACACTGAAGCTTTCTTT. Translation: CASSPGPNTEAFF.